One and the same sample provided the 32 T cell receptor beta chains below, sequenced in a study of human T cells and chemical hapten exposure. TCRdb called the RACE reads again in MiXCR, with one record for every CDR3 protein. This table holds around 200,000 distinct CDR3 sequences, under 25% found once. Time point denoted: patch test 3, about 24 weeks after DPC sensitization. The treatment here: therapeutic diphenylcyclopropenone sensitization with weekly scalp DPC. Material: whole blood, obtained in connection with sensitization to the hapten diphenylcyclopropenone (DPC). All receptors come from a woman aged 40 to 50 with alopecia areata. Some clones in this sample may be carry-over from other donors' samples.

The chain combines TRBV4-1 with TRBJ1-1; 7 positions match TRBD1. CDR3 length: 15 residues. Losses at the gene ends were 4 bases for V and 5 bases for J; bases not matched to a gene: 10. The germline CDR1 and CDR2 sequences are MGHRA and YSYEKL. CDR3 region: CASSRGTNRGTEAFF. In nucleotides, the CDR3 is TGCGCCAGCAGCCGGGGGACCAACAGGGGAACTGAAGCTTTCTTT.

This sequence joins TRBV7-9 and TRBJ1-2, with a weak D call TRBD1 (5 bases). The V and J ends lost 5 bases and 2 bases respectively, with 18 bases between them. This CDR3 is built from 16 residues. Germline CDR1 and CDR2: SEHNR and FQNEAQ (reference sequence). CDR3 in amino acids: CASSPKGAGDNYGYTF. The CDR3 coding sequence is TGTGCCAGCAGCCCCAAAGGGGCAGGAGACAACTATGGCTACACCTTC.

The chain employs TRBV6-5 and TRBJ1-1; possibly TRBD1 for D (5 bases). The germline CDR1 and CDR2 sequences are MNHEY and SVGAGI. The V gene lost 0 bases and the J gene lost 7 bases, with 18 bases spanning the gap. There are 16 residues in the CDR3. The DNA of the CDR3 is TGTGCCAGCAGTTACTCATCCTTCAACCGGGGGTTTGAAGCTTTCTTT. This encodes CASSYSSFNRGFEAFF.

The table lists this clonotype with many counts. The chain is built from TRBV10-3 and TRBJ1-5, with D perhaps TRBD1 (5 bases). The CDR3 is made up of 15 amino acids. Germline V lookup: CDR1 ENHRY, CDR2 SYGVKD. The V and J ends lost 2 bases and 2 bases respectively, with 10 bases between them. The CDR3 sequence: CAISEPGVGNQPQHF. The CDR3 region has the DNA TGTGCCATCAGTGAGCCGGGGGTAGGCAATCAGCCCCAGCATTTT.

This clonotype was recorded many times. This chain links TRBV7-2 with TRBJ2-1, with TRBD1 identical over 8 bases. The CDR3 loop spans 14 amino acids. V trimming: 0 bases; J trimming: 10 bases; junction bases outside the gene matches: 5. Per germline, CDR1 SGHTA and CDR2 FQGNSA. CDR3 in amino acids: CASSLAQGDREQFF. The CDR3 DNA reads TGTGCCAGCAGCTTAGCGCAGGGGGACAGGGAGCAGTTCTTC.

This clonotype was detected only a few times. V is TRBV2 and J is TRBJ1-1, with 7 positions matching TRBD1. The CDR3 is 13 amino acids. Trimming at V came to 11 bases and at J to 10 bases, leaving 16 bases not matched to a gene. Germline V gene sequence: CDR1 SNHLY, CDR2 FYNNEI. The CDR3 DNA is TGTGCCGGTGGACAGGTTTTTACGGGATCAGCTTTCTTT. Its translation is CAGGQVFTGSAFF. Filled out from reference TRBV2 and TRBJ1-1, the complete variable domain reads EPEVTQTPSHQVTQMGQEVILRCVPISNHLYFYWYRQILGQKVEFLVSFYNNEISEKSEIFDDQFSVERPDGSNFTLKIRSTKLEDSAMYFCAGGQVFTGSAFFGQGTRLTVV.

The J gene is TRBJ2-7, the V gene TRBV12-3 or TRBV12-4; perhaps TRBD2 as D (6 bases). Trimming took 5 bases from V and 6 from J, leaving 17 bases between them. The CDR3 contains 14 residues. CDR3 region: CASSPFGGGAEQYF. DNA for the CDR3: TGTGCCAGCAGTCCCTTTGGCGGAGGGGCCGAGCAGTACTTC.

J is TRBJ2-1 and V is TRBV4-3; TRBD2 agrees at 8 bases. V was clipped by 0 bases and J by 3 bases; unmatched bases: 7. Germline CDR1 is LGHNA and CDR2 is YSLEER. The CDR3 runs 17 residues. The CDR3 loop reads CASSQELETSVYNEQFF. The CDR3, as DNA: TGCGCCAGCAGCCAAGAACTCGAGACTAGCGTCTACAATGAGCAGTTCTTC.

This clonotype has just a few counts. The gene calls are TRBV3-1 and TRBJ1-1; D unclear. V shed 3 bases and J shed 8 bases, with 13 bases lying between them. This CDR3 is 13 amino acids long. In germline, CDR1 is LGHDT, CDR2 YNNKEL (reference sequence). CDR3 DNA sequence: TGTGCCAGCAGCCACCTCCCGGGTAAGGAAGCTTTCTTT. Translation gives CASSHLPGKEAFF. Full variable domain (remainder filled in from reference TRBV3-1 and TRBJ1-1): DTAVSQTPKYLVTQMGNDKSIKCEQNLGHDTMYWYKQDSKKFLKIMFSYNNKELIINETVPNRFSPKSPDKAHLNLHINSLELGDSAVYFCASSHLPGKEAFFGQGTRLTVV.

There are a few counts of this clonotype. The CDR3, as DNA: TGTGCCAGTAGTATACAGGGGGCTTTGAGCTACACCTTC. Translation: CASSIQGALSYTF. The V call is TRBV19, the J call TRBJ1-2, with 8 bases that match TRBD1. Germline V gene sequence: CDR1 LNHDA, CDR2 SQIVND (reference sequence). This CDR3 is 13 amino acids long. The V gene end was trimmed by 2 bases and the J gene end by 9 bases; junction bases not matched to a gene: 5.

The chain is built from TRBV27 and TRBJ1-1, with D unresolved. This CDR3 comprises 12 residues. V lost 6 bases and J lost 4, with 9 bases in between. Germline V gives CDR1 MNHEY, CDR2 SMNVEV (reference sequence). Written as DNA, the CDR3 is TGTGCCAGCAGAACAGAGGGCACTGAAGCTTTCTTT. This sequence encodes CASRTEGTEAFF.

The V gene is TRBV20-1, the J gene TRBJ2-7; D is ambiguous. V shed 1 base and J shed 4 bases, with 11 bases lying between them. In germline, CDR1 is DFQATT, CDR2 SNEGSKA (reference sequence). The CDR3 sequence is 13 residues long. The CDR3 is CSARVPDGYEQYF. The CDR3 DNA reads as TGCAGTGCTAGAGTGCCCGATGGGTACGAGCAGTACTTC.

The CDR3 nucleotides are TGCAGCGTCTGCAGGGATTCGACTGAAGCTTTCTTT. As protein: CSVCRDSTEAFF. V usage is TRBV29-1 and J usage is TRBJ1-1, with a weak D call TRBD1 (5 bases). This CDR3 region has 12 residues. Deletions cut 6 bases from V and 5 bases from J, with 13 bases between. Germline V gives CDR1 SQVTM, CDR2 ANQGSEA.

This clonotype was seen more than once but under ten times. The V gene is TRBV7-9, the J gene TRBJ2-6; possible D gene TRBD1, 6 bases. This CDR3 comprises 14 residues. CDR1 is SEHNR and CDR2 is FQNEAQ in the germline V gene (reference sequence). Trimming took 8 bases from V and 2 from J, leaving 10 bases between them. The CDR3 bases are TGTGCCAGCTCCAGGGGCCCTGGGGCCAACGTCCTGACTTTC. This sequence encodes CASSRGPGANVLTF. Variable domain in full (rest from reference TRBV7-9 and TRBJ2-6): DTGVSQNPRHKITKRGQNVTFRCDPISEHNRLYWYRQTLGQGPEFLTYFQNEAQLEKSRLLSDRFSAERPKGSFSTLEIQRTEQGDSAMYLCASSRGPGANVLTFGAGSRLTVL.

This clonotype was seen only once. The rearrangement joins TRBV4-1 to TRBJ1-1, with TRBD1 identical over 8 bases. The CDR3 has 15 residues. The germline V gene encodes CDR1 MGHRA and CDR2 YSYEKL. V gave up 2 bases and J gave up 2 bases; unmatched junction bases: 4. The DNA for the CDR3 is TGCGCCAGCAGCCAACTCACAGGGGGTAACACTGAAGCTTTCTTT. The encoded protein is CASSQLTGGNTEAFF.

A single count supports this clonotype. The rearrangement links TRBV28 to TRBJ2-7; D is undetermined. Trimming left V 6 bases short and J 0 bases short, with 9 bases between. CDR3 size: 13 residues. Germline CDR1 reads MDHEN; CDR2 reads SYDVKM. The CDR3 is CASSSTNSYEQYF. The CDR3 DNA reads TGTGCCAGCAGCTCTACAAACTCCTACGAGCAGTACTTC.

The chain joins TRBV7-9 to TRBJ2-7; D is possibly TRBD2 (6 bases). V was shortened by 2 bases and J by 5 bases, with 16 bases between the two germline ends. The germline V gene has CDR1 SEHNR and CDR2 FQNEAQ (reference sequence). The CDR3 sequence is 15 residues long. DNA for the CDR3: TGTGCCAGCAGCTTAACGGGCACTAGCTACCACGAGCAGTACTTC. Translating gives CASSLTGTSYHEQYF.

The CDR3 nucleotides read TGTGCCAGCAGCCAGGATGGGCATCAGCCCCAGCATTTT. It codes for CASSQDGHQPQHF. V and J are TRBV7-9 and TRBJ1-5, with unresolved D. The germline V gene encodes CDR1 SEHNR and CDR2 FQNEAQ (reference sequence). V was cut by 5 bases and J by 5 bases, with 10 bases left in between. The CDR3 has 13 residues.

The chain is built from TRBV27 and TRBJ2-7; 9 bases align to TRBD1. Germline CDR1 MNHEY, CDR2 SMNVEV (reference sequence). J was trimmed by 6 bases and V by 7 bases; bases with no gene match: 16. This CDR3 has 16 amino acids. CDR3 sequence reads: CASKAINRGRRSEQYF. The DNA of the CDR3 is TGTGCCAGCAAGGCTATTAACAGGGGGCGCCGATCCGAGCAGTACTTC.

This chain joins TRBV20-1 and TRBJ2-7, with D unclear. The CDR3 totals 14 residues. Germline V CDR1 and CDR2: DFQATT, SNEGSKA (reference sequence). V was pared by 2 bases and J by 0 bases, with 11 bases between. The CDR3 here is CSARYGSFSYEQYF. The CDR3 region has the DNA TGCAGTGCTAGATATGGATCATTCTCCTACGAGCAGTACTTC.

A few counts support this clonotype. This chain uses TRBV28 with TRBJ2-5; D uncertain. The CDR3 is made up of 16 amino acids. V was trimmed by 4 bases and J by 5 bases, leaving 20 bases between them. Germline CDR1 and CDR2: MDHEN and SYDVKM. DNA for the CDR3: TGTGCCAGCAGTTCCCCGACGCTCAGCCCTGGGGAGACCCAGTACTTC. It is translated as CASSSPTLSPGETQYF.

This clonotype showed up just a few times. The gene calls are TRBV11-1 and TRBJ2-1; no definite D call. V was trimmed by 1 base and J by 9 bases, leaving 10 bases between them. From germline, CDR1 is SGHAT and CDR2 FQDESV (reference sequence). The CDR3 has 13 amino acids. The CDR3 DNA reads TGTGCCAGCAGCTTAGTTGGTGCTGCTGAGCAGTTCTTC. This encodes CASSLVGAAEQFF.

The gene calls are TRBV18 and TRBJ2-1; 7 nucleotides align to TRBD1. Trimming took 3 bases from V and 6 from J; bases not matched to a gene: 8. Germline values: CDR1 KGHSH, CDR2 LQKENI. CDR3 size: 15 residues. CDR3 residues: CASSPTTGLSNEQFF. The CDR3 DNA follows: TGTGCCAGCTCACCTACGACAGGGCTCAGCAATGAGCAGTTCTTC. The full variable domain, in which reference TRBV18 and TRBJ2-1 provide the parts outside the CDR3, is NAGVMQNPRHLVRRRGQEARLRCSPMKGHSHVYWYRQLPEEGLKFMVYLQKENIIDESGMPKERFSAEFPKEGPSILRIQQVVRGDSAAYFCASSPTTGLSNEQFFGPGTRLTVL.

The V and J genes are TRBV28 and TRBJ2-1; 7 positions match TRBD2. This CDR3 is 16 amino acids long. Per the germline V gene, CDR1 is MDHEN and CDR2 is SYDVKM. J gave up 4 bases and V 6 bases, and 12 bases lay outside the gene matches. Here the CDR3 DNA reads TGTGCCAGCAGCTTAGGGAGGGTGGCGGGATACAATGAGCAGTTCTTC. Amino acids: CASSLGRVAGYNEQFF.

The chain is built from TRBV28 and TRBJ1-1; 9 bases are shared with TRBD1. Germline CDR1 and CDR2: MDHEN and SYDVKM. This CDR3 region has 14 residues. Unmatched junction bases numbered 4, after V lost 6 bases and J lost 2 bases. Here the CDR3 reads CASSRTGANTEAFF. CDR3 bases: TGTGCCAGCAGCCGGACAGGGGCTAACACTGAAGCTTTCTTT.

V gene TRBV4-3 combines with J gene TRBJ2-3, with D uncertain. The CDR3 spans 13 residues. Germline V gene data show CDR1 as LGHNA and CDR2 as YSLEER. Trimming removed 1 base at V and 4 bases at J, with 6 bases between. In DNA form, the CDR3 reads TGCGCCAGCAGCCAAGTGGGATCAGATACGCAGTATTTT. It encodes CASSQVGSDTQYF.

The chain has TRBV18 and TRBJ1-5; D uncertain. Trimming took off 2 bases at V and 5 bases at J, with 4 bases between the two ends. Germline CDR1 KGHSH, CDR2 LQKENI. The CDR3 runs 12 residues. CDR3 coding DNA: TGTGCCAGCTCACCAGGGCATCAGCCCCAGCATTTT. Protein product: CASSPGHQPQHF. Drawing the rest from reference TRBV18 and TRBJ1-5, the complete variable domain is NAGVMQNPRHLVRRRGQEARLRCSPMKGHSHVYWYRQLPEEGLKFMVYLQKENIIDESGMPKERFSAEFPKEGPSILRIQQVVRGDSAAYFCASSPGHQPQHFGDGTRLSIL.

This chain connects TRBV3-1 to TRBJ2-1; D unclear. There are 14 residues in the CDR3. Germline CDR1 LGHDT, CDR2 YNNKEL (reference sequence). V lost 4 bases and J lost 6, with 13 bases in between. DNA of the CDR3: TGTGCCAGCAGCCCCCCCGCGGTCTTCAATGAGCAGTTCTTC. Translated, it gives CASSPPAVFNEQFF.

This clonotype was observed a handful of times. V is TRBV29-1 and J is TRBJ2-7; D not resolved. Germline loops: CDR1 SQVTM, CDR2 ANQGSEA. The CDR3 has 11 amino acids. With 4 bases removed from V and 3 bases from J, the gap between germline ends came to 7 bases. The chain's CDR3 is CSVAGSYEQYF. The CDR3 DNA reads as TGCAGCGTTGCGGGCAGCTACGAGCAGTACTTC.

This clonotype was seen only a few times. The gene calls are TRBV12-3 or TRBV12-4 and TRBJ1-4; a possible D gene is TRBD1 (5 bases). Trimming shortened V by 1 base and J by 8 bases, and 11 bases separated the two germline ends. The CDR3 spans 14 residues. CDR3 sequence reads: CASSLGGKVEKLFF. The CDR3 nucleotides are TGTGCCAGCAGTTTAGGGGGGAAAGTCGAAAAACTGTTTTTT.

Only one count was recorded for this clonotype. The CDR3 DNA sequence: TGTGCCAGCAGTCCCCAGGGGGGCCCAATGAACACTGAAGCTTTCTTT. This gives the protein CASSPQGGPMNTEAFF. The genes are TRBV6-5 and TRBJ1-1, with 7 bases lining up with TRBD1. V lost 5 bases, J lost 0 bases, and 9 bases stayed unmatched. In germline, CDR1 is MNHEY, CDR2 SVGAGI. This CDR3 is built from 16 residues.

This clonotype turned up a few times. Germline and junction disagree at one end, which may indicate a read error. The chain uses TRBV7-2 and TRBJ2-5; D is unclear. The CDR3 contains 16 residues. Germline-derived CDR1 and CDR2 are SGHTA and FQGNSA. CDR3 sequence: CASSLEARVGQGTQYF. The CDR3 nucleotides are TGTGCCAGCAGCTTAGAGGCCCGGGTCGGCCAAGGGACCCAGTACTTC.